These T cell receptor beta chains were read from a single sample in a study of T cell changes during pregnancy in multiple sclerosis. The data were produced by immunoSEQ multiplex PCR, yet TCRdb's version contains in-frame clones alone and is incomplete. The sample consists of 44,000 or so clones, 85% to 90% of them appearing once. This specimen was CD8+ T cells from peripheral blood mononuclear cells, taken after pregnancy. The receptors were gathered from a female donor in good health, enrolled as a control in a pregnancy study. The CDR3 runs from the conserved cysteine through the conserved F or W. D genes are given only for firm matches. Where a row states a size, it is once, few, many or the class of an expanded clone; other rows omit it.

J: TRBJ2-3; D: TRBD2; size: -; V: TRBV6-4; DNA: TGTGCCAGCAGCGCGACCGCGGCTAGCGGAGAAGATACGCAGTATTTT; CDR3: CASSATAASGEDTQYF
J: TRBJ2-1; D: TRBD2; size: -; V: TRBV5-6; DNA: TGTGCCAGCAGCAGCGGGGGGCCGGGGGAGCAGTTCTTC; CDR3: CASSSGGPGEQFF
J: TRBJ1-1; D: TRBD1; size: -; V: TRBV29-1; DNA: TGCAGCTACGGGACAGAGAACACTGAAGCTTTCTTT; CDR3: CSYGTENTEAFF
J: TRBJ2-1; D: TRBD2; size: -; V: TRBV4-3; DNA: TGCGCCAGCAGCCAGAGACTAGCGGGGGACCTCCGGATAGACAATGAGCAGTTCTTC; CDR3: CASSQRLAGDLRIDNEQFF
J: TRBJ1-5; D: -; size: -; V: TRBV2; DNA: TGTGCCAGCAGCCCCTGGGACTTTCAGCCCCAGCATTTT; CDR3: CASSPWDFQPQHF
J: TRBJ1-1; D: -; size: -; V: TRBV6-5; DNA: TGTGCCAGGACCGCGGGCCCCAAAAACACTGAAGCTTTCTTT; CDR3: CARTAGPKNTEAFF
J: TRBJ1-6; D: TRBD1; size: few; V: TRBV19; DNA: TGTGCCAGCACCGGGACAGGGGATTCACCCCTCCACTTT; CDR3: CASTGTGDSPLHF
J: TRBJ2-5; D: TRBD1; size: -; V: TRBV7-9; DNA: TGTGCCACCTCCCGGACAGGAGAGACCCAGTACTTC; CDR3: CATSRTGETQYF
J: TRBJ1-3; D: -; size: -; V: TRBV6-1; DNA: TGTGCCAGCAGTGAAGGAGGATGGTTGCGAGGAAACACCATATATTTT; CDR3: CASSEGGWLRGNTIYF
J: TRBJ1-2; D: -; size: -; V: TRBV9; DNA: TGTGCCAGCAGCGGGAGGAGGGCCGATGGCTACACCTTC; CDR3: CASSGRRADGYTF
J: TRBJ2-2; D: -; size: -; V: TRBV19; DNA: TGTGCCAGTAGTCCAAGGGGTTGGGGACTTAGAACCGGGGAGCTGTTTTTT; CDR3: CASSPRGWGLRTGELFF
J: TRBJ2-7; D: -; size: -; V: TRBV4-3; DNA: TGCGCCAGCAGTCCGGGACACGACGACGGAGAGCAGTACTTC; CDR3: CASSPGHDDGEQYF
J: TRBJ2-5; D: TRBD1; size: once; V: TRBV7-3; DNA: TGTGCCAGCGCCGGGGACAGTGAAGAGACCCAGTACTTC; CDR3: CASAGDSEETQYF
J: TRBJ1-2; D: TRBD1; size: -; V: TRBV10-3; DNA: TGTGCCATCAGTGAAGGGACAGCCGAGCGCTACACCTTC; CDR3: CAISEGTAERYTF
J: TRBJ1-1; D: TRBD1; size: -; V: TRBV4-3; DNA: TGCGCCAGCAGCTATATAACCAGACAGGGTTGGCGCACTGAAGCTTTCTTT; CDR3: CASSYITRQGWRTEAFF
J: TRBJ2-7; D: TRBD1; size: -; V: TRBV6-6; DNA: TGTGCCAGCAGTTACGAACAGGGGGACGAGCAGTACTTC; CDR3: CASSYEQGDEQYF
J: TRBJ2-1; D: TRBD2; size: -; V: TRBV2; DNA: TGTGCCACCCTTAGCGGGGGGGCCGGGAATGAGCAGTTCTTC; CDR3: CATLSGGAGNEQFF
J: TRBJ2-3; D: TRBD2; size: -; V: TRBV6-4; DNA: TGTGCCAGTAGTCGGCTAGCGGGGAGCACAGATACGCAGTATTTT; CDR3: CASSRLAGSTDTQYF
J: TRBJ1-2; D: TRBD1; size: -; V: TRBV25-1; DNA: TGTGCCAGCAGTGAACCCAGCAGGGGGCCATTTGGCTACACCTTC; CDR3: CASSEPSRGPFGYTF
J: TRBJ1-1; D: -; size: -; V: TRBV6-5; DNA: TGTGCCAGCATAGCTCAGGGGCTCCCTGAAGCTTTCTTT; CDR3: CASIAQGLPEAFF
J: TRBJ2-2; D: -; size: -; V: TRBV9; DNA: TGTGCCAGCAGCGGCCGGGCCGGGGAGCTGTTTTTT; CDR3: CASSGRAGELFF
J: TRBJ2-7; D: -; size: -; V: TRBV7-2; DNA: TGTGCCAGCAGCTTAGTATTCGGAGGCGACGAGCAGTACTTC; CDR3: CASSLVFGGDEQYF
J: TRBJ2-3; D: TRBD2; size: -; V: TRBV7-2; DNA: TGTGCCAGCAGCCCTGCGCGGGGGGGCATAGATACGCAGTATTTT; CDR3: CASSPARGGIDTQYF
J: TRBJ2-3; D: -; size: -; V: TRBV7-3; DNA: TGTGCCAGCAGCCCCCAGGGGTTTAGCACAGATACGCAGTATTTT; CDR3: CASSPQGFSTDTQYF
J: TRBJ2-1; D: TRBD1; size: -; V: TRBV5-1; DNA: TGCGCCAGCAGCGGCAGACAGGGGGCGGACAATGAGCAGTTCTTC; CDR3: CASSGRQGADNEQFF
J: TRBJ2-7; D: TRBD2; size: -; V: TRBV28; DNA: TGTGCCAGCGGGCCCTCCGGGACTAGACTATCCGAGCAGTACTTC; CDR3: CASGPSGTRLSEQYF
J: TRBJ1-1; D: TRBD1; size: -; V: TRBV27; DNA: TGTGCCAGCAGTTCTCAGGGGGTGCGGACTGAAGCTTTCTTT; CDR3: CASSSQGVRTEAFF
J: TRBJ1-2; D: -; size: -; V: TRBV29-1; DNA: TGCAGCGTGAAACTTAATTCTTATGGCTACACCTTC; CDR3: CSVKLNSYGYTF
J: TRBJ1-1; D: -; size: -; V: TRBV9; DNA: TGTGCCAGCAGCCCAGGGGATGAGGGAACTGAAGCTTTCTTT; CDR3: CASSPGDEGTEAFF
J: TRBJ2-2; D: -; size: -; V: TRBV12-5; DNA: TGTGCTAGTGGTTTTTGGGGGCCGGGCACCGGGGAGCTGTTTTTT; CDR3: CASGFWGPGTGELFF
J: TRBJ2-7; D: -; size: -; V: TRBV7-3; DNA: TGTGCCAGCAGCTTCGGACAGACCTACGAGCAGTACTTC; CDR3: CASSFGQTYEQYF
J: TRBJ1-2; D: -; size: -; V: TRBV9; DNA: TGTGCCAGCAGCGTAGGGTCCGGTTATGGCTACACCTTC; CDR3: CASSVGSGYGYTF
J: TRBJ1-2; D: TRBD1; size: -; V: TRBV7-9; DNA: TGTGCCAGCAGCTTCCCGAATACAGGGGGCAGTGGCTACACCTTC; CDR3: CASSFPNTGGSGYTF
J: TRBJ2-7; D: TRBD2; size: -; V: TRBV30; DNA: TGTGCCTGGAGTCCCGAAAGGGGTAGCGGGGTATACGAGCAGTACTTC; CDR3: CAWSPERGSGVYEQYF
J: TRBJ2-3; D: TRBD2; size: -; V: TRBV27; DNA: TGTGCCAGCAGTTTGTTGAATTGGACTAGCGGGGGCAGCCCAGATACGCAGTATTTT; CDR3: CASSLLNWTSGGSPDTQYF
J: TRBJ1-2; D: -; size: once; V: TRBV4-1; DNA: TGCGCCAGCAGCCAAGATTCTTATGCTGGCGGCTATGGCTACACCTTC; CDR3: CASSQDSYAGGYGYTF
J: TRBJ1-1; D: TRBD1; size: -; V: TRBV4-3; DNA: TGCGCCAGCAGCCAAGATCGTCCCCGGGACAGGTTCCTTATGAACACTGAAGCTTTCTTT; CDR3: CASSQDRPRDRFLMNTEAFF
J: TRBJ2-5; D: TRBD2; size: -; V: TRBV5-1; DNA: TGCGCCAGCAGCGGTAGCGGGGGGGCGGTAGAGACCCAGTACTTC; CDR3: CASSGSGGAVETQYF
J: TRBJ2-2; D: -; size: -; V: TRBV13; DNA: TGTGCCAGCAGCCCCCGTCAGGGCGGGGAGCTGTTTTTT; CDR3: CASSPRQGGELFF
J: TRBJ2-2; D: -; size: -; V: TRBV27; DNA: TGTGCCAGCAGAGGGCGGGCCGGGGAGCTGTTTTTT; CDR3: CASRGRAGELFF
J: TRBJ2-6; D: TRBD2; size: -; V: TRBV9; DNA: TGTGCCAGCAGCGTCGCGGGGGGGCGCGGGGGGGCCAACGTCCTGACTTTC; CDR3: CASSVAGGRGGANVLTF
J: TRBJ1-5; D: TRBD1; size: -; V: TRBV7-9; DNA: TGTGCCAGCAGCTTAGGCGGACAGGGGGCGGATCAGCCCCAGCATTTT; CDR3: CASSLGGQGADQPQHF
J: TRBJ1-6; D: -; size: few; V: TRBV4-3; DNA: TGCGCCAGCAGCCCCGCCCTATACGCACCCCTCCACTTT; CDR3: CASSPALYAPLHF
J: TRBJ2-7; D: -; size: -; V: TRBV4-3; DNA: TGCGCCAGCAGCTACGATCTTGAGGCGGGCTACGAGCAGTACTTC; CDR3: CASSYDLEAGYEQYF
J: TRBJ1-1; D: -; size: -; V: TRBV7-8; DNA: TGTGCCAGCAGCTTAGGGTTAGCGGTGAACACTGAAGCTTTCTTT; CDR3: CASSLGLAVNTEAFF
J: TRBJ1-2; D: TRBD1; size: -; V: TRBV5-6; DNA: TGTGCCAGCAGCTTGCGACAGGGCCCGTATGGCTACACCTTC; CDR3: CASSLRQGPYGYTF
J: TRBJ1-2; D: -; size: -; V: TRBV4-3; DNA: TGCGCCAGCAGCCAAGGCGGTAAAGACTATGGCTACACCTTC; CDR3: CASSQGGKDYGYTF
J: TRBJ2-2; D: TRBD2; size: -; V: TRBV4-3; DNA: TGCGCCAGCAGCCAAGACGGTAGCGGGGGCCCATACACCGGGGAGCTGTTTTTT; CDR3: CASSQDGSGGPYTGELFF
J: TRBJ1-1; D: -; size: -; V: TRBV30; DNA: TGTGCCTGGAGTTCGGCAGGTCCCACTGAAGCTTTCTTT; CDR3: CAWSSAGPTEAFF
J: TRBJ1-4; D: TRBD1; size: -; V: TRBV6-5; DNA: TGTGCCAGCAGTAGGACAGGGTCGGATGAAAAACTGTTTTTT; CDR3: CASSRTGSDEKLFF
J: TRBJ2-7; D: -; size: -; V: TRBV5-6; DNA: TGTGCCAGCAGCTCAGGAGGGGAGAGGGGTCCCTCCTACGAGCAGTACTTC; CDR3: CASSSGGERGPSYEQYF
J: TRBJ1-2; D: TRBD1; size: few; V: TRBV30; DNA: TGTGCCTGCAGAGCCCAGGGGGATCCCTATGGCTACACCTTC; CDR3: CACRAQGDPYGYTF
J: TRBJ2-2; D: -; size: -; V: TRBV19; DNA: TGTGCCAGTAGTATAGCTCACTCCCCGTTCACCGGGGAGCTGTTTTTT; CDR3: CASSIAHSPFTGELFF
J: TRBJ2-3; D: -; size: -; V: TRBV4-3; DNA: TGCGCCAGCAGCCAAGACAGGGCAAGCACAGATACGCAGTATTTT; CDR3: CASSQDRASTDTQYF
J: TRBJ1-1; D: -; size: -; V: TRBV5-8; DNA: TGTGCCAGCAGCTTGGTGTCCGACAGAGCCGAAGCTTTCTTT; CDR3: CASSLVSDRAEAFF